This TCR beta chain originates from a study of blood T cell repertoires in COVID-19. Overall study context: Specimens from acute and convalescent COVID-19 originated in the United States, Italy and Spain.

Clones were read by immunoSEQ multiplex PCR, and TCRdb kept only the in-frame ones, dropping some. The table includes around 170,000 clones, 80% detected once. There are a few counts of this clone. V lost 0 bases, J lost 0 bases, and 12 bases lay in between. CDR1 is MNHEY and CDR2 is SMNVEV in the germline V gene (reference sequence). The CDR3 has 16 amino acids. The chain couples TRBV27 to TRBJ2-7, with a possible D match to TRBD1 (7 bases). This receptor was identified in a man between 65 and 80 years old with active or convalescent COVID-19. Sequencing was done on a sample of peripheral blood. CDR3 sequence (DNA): TGTGCCAGCAGTTTATCCGGCAGGGGGGACTCCTACGAGCAGTACTTC. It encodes CASSLSGRGDSYEQYF.